This TCR beta chain was recorded in a study of blood T cells in healthy people across ages. Notes on this clonotype: Its specificity is not known.

Study-level findings and limits: Naive CD4+ cells and diversity were both higher in long-lived donors than in aged donors.

It was with a sample-barcoded 5' primer and a J-beta primer mix that a second PCR of roughly 6 to 11 cycles was run. TCRdb re-called the 5' RACE reads through MiXCR, storing one row per CDR3 protein. The table records about 640,000 distinct CDR3 sequences, roughly 58% of them present only once. Total RNA extraction produced at least 5 micrograms (per sample) for the study. The CDR3 is 14 amino acids. CDR1 and CDR2 (germline): SGHRS, YFSETQ. Trimming stripped 3 bases from V and 0 bases from J, with 7 bases between. The chain combines TRBV5-1 with TRBJ1-5, with a tentative D call TRBD1 (5 bases). This clonotype was sampled from a man aged 55 to 70 in good health. Sequencing input: blood. This CDR3 is CASSWGDSNQPQHF. Written as DNA, the CDR3 is TGCGCCAGCAGCTGGGGGGATAGCAATCAGCCCCAGCATTTT.